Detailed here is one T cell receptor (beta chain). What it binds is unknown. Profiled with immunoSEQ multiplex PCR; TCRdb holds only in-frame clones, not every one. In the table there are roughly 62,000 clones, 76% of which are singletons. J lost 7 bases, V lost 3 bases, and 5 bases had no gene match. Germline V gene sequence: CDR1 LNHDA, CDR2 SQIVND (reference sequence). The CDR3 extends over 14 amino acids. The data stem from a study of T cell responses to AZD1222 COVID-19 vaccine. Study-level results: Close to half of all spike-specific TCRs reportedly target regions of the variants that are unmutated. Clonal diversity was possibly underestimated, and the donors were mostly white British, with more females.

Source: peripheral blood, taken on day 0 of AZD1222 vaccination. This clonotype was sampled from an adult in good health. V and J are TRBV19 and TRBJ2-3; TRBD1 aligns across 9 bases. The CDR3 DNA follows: TGTGCCAGTAGTATCGGGACAGGGAGATATACGCAGTATTTT. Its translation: CASSIGTGRYTQYF.